This T cell receptor (beta chain) was documented in a study of blood T cells in healthy people across ages. Study summary: Researchers report that template switching captured about one barcoded beta molecule per two T cells.

Then a second PCR, running about 7 to 11 cycles, was carried out with a sample-barcoded 5' primer and a J-beta primer mix. A single record per CDR3 protein comes from TCRdb applying MiXCR to the 5' RACE reads. The table has hundreds of thousands of distinct CDR3 sequences, roughly 53% seen once. Trimming shortened V by 0 bases and J by 6 bases, and 12 bases separated the two germline ends. This CDR3 region has 14 residues. Per germline, CDR1 SGHRS and CDR2 YFSETQ. This clonotype was detected only a few times. The chain recombines TRBV5-1 with TRBJ1-2; weak D call: TRBD1 (5 bases). The receptor was derived from an elderly man in good health. Sequencing was done on a sample of blood. CDR3 sequence reads: CASSLGDSRNGYTF. The CDR3 nucleotides read TGCGCCAGCAGCTTGGGGGACTCACGGAATGGCTACACCTTC.